The T cell receptor beta chain described here comes from a study of OX40 agonist ivuxolimab in advanced cancers. Repertoires were generated with immunoSEQ multiplex PCR, while TCRdb's copy carries only in-frame clones and drops some. The table records some 110,000 clones, around 95% of them present only once. Sample: CD4+ or CD8+ T cells sorted from blood, taken in a trial of the OX40 agonist ivuxolimab. The TCR sequence derives from an adult with an advanced solid tumor such as melanoma, head and neck, liver or kidney cancer.

The chain's CDR3 is CAVHHRVAYEQYF. Here the CDR3 DNA reads TGCGCCGTTCATCACAGGGTAGCCTACGAGCAGTACTTC. The chain couples TRBV5-1 to TRBJ2-7; tentative D call: TRBD1 (6 bases). Trimming left V 10 bases short and J 2 bases short, with 16 bases between. The germline V gene has CDR1 SGHRS and CDR2 YFSETQ. This CDR3 comprises 13 residues.